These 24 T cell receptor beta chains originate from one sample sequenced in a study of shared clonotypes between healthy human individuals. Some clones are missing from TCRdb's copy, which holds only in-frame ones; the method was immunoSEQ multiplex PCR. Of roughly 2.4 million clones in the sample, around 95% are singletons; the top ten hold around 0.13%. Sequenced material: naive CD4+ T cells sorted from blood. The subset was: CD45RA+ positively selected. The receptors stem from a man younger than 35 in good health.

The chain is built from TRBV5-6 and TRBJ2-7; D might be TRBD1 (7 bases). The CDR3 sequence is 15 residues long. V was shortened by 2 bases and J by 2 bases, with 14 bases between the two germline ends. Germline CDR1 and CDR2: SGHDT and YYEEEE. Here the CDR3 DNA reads TGTGCCAGCAGCTTTTCATCCAGGGGGGCCTACGAGCAGTACTTC. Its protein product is CASSFSSRGAYEQYF. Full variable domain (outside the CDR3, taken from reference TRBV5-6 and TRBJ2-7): DAGVTQSPTHLIKTRGQQVTLRCSPKSGHDTVSWYQQALGQGPQFIFQYYEEEERQRGNFPDRFSGHQFPNYSSELNVNALLLGDSALYLCASSFSSRGAYEQYFGPGTRLTVT.

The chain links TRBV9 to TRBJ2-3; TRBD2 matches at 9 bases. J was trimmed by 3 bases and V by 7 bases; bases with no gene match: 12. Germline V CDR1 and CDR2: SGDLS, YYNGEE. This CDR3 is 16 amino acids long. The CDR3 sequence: CASSSLAGGPTDTQYF. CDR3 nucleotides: TGTGCCAGCTCCTCCTTGGCGGGAGGGCCAACAGATACGCAGTATTTT.

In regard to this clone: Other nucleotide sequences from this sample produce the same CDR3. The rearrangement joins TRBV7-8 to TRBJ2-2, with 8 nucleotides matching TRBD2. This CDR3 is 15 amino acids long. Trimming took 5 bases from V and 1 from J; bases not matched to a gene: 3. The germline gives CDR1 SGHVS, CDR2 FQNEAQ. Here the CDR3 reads CASSPSGGNTGELFF. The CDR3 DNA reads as TGTGCCAGCAGCCCGAGCGGGGGGAACACCGGGGAGCTGTTTTTT.

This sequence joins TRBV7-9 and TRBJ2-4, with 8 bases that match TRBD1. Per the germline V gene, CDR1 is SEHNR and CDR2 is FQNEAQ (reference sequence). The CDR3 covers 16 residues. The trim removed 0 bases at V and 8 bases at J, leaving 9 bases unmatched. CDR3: CASSLAQAGGEDIQYF. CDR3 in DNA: TGTGCCAGCAGCTTAGCGCAGGCAGGGGGCGAAGACATTCAGTACTTC.

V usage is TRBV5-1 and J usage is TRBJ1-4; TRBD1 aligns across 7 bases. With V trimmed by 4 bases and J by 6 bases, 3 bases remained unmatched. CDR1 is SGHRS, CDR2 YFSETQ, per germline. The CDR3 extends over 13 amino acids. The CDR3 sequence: CASSRQGDEKLFF. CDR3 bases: TGCGCCAGCAGCCGCCAGGGGGATGAAAAACTGTTTTTT.

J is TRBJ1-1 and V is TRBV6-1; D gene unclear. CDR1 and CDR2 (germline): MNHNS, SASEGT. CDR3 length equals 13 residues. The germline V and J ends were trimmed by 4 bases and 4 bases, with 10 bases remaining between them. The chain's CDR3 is CASSAAMSTEAFF. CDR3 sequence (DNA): TGTGCCAGCAGTGCCGCCATGAGCACTGAAGCTTTCTTT.

CDR3 DNA: TGTGCCAGCATCGACAGGGATCATGGTTCACCCCTCCACTTT. It translates to CASIDRDHGSPLHF. The rearrangement links TRBV2 to TRBJ1-6, with TRBD1 matching over 7 bases. The CDR3 loop spans 14 amino acids. V dropped 7 bases and J dropped 9; count of bases not matched to a gene: 9. The germline CDR1 and CDR2 sequences are SNHLY and FYNNEI.

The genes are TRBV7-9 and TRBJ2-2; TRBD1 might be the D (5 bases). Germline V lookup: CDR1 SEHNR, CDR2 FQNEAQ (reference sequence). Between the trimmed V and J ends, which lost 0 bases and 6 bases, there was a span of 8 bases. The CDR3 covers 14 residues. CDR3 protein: CASSLAPGSGELFF. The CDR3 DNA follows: TGTGCCAGCAGCTTAGCTCCAGGGTCCGGGGAGCTGTTTTTT.

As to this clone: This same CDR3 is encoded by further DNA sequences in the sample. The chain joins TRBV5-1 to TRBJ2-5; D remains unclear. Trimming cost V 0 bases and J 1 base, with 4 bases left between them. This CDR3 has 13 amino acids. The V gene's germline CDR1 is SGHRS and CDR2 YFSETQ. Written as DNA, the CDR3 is TGCGCCAGCAGCTTGGCCATCCAAGAGACCCAGTACTTC. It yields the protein CASSLAIQETQYF. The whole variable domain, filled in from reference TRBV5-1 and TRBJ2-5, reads KAGVTQTPRYLIKTRGQQVTLSCSPISGHRSVSWYQQTPGQGLQFLFEYFSETQRNKGNFPGRFSGRQFSNSRSEMNVSTLELGDSALYLCASSLAIQETQYFGPGTRLLVL.

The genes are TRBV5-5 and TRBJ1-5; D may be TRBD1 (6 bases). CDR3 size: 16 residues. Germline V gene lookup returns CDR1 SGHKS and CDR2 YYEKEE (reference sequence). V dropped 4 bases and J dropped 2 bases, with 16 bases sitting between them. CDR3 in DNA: TGTGCCAGCAGCCCGCTTAAGGGGGGTGGCAATCAGCCCCAGCATTTT. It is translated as CASSPLKGGGNQPQHF.

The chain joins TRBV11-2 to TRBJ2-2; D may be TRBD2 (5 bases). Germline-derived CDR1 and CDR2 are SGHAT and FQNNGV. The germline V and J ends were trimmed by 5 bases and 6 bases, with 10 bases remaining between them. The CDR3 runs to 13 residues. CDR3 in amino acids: CASSPSGAGELFF. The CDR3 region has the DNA TGTGCCAGCAGCCCGAGCGGAGCCGGGGAGCTGTTTTTT.

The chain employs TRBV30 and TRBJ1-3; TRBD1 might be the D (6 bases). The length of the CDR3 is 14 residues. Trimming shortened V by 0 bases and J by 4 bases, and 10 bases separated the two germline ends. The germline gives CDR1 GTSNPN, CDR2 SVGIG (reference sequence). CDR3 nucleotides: TGTGCCTGGAGTGTAGGGGGGCTCGGAAACACCATATATTTT. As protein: CAWSVGGLGNTIYF.

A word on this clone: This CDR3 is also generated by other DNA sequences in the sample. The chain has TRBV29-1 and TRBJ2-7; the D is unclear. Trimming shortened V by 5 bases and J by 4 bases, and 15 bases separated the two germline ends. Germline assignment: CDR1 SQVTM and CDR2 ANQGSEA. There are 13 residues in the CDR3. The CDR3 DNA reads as TGCAGCGTTCCCGGCCGTGGCGCTTACGAGCAGTACTTC. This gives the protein CSVPGRGAYEQYF.

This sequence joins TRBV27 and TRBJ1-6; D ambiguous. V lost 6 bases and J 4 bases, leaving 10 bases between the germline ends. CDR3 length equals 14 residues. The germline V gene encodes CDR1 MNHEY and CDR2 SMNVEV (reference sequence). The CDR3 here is CASRADIYNSPLHF. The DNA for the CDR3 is TGTGCCAGCAGGGCGGATATATATAATTCACCCCTCCACTTT.

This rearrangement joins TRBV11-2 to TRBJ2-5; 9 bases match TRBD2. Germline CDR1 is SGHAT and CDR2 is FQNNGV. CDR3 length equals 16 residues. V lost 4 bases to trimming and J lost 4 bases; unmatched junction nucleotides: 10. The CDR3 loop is CASSSRGGAVGETQYF. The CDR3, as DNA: TGTGCCAGCAGCTCCCGCGGGGGGGCGGTGGGAGAGACCCAGTACTTC.

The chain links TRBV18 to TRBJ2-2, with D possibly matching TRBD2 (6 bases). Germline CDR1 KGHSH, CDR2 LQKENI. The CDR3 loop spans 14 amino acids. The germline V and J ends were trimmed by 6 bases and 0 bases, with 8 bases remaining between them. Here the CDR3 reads CASSRGTNTGELFF. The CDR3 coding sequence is TGTGCCAGCTCGCGGGGAACGAACACCGGGGAGCTGTTTTTT.

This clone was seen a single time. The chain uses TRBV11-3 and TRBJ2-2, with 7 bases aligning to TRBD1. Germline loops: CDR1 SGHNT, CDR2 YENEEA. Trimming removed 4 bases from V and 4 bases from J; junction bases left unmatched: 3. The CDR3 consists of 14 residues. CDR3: CASSWDSSTGELFF. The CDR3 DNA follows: TGTGCCAGCAGCTGGGACAGTAGCACCGGGGAGCTGTTTTTT.

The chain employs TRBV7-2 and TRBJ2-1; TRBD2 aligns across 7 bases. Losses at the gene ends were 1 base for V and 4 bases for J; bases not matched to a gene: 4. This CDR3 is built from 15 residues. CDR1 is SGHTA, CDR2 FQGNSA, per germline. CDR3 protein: CASSLESGGYNEQFF. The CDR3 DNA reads TGTGCCAGCAGCTTAGAATCGGGGGGATACAATGAGCAGTTCTTC.

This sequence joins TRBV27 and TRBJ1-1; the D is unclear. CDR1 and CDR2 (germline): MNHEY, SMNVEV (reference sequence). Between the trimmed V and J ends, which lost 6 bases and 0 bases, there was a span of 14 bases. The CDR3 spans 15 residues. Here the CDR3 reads CASRLTGRLNTEAFF. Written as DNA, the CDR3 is TGTGCCAGCAGACTCACCGGGCGTCTGAACACTGAAGCTTTCTTT.

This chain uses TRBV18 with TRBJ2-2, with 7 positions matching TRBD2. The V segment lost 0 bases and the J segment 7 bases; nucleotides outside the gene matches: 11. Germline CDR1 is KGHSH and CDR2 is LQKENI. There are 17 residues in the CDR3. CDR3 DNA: TGTGCCAGCTCACCACCAACTGGTACGGGGGGACGCGGGGAGCTGTTTTTT. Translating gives CASSPPTGTGGRGELFF.

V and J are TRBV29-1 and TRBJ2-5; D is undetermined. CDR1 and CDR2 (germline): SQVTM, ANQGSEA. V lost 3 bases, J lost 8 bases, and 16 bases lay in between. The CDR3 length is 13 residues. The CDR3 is CSVEKGSQGTQYF. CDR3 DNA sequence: TGCAGCGTTGAGAAAGGATCTCAAGGTACCCAGTACTTC. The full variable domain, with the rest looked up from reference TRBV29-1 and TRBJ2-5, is SAVISQKPSRDICQRGTSLTIQCQVDSQVTMMFWYRQQPGQSLTLIATANQGSEATYESGFVIDKFPISRPNLTFSTLTVSNMSPEDSSIYLCSVEKGSQGTQYFGPGTRLLVL.

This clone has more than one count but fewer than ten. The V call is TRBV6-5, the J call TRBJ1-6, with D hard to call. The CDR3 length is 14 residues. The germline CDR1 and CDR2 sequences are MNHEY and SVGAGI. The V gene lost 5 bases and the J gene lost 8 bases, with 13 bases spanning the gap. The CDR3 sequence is CASSLMRFDSPLHF. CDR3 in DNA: TGTGCCAGCAGTCTCATGAGGTTTGATTCACCCCTCCACTTT.

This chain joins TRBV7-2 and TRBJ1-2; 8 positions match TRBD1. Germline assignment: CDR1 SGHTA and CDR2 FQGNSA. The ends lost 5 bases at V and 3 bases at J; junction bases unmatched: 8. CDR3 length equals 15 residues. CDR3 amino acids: CASSLQGVSHYGYTF. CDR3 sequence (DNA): TGTGCCAGCAGCCTACAGGGGGTTAGTCACTATGGCTACACCTTC.

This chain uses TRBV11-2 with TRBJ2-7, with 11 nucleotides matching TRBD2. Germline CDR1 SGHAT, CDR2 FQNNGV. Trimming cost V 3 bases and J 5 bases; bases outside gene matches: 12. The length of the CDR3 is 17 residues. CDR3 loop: CASSFTLAGGRSHEQYF. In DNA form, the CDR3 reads TGTGCCAGCAGCTTTACTCTAGCGGGAGGAAGGTCCCACGAGCAGTACTTC.